This entry lists 20 T cell receptor beta chains sequenced from one sample in a study of metastatic and nonmetastatic thyroid tumors. Every patient underwent thyroid surgery untreated. TCRdb re-clonotyped the PCR reads through MiXCR. The repertoire includes tens of thousands of clones, 18% of them detected once, and 9.5% to 15% sits in the top ten. Sequencing was performed on blood. The receptors shown here come from a female donor with papillary thyroid cancer or a benign thyroid nodule (not recorded which). Some clones in this sample may be carry-over from other donors' samples.

In its sample, this clone was seen many times. The rearrangement links TRBV15 to TRBJ2-1, with 8 bases aligning to TRBD1. With 3 bases clipped from V and 0 bases from J, the junction kept 1 base outside the gene matches. Germline-derived CDR1 and CDR2 are LNHNV and YYDKDF (reference sequence). This CDR3 is 15 amino acids long. This CDR3 is CATSSGTGSYNEQFF. The CDR3 nucleotides read TGTGCCACCAGCAGCGGGACAGGCTCCTACAATGAGCAGTTCTTC.

This clone occurred many times. CDR3 residues: CASRSTSGRAWTGELFF. The DNA for the CDR3 is TGTGCCAGCAGATCGACTAGCGGGAGGGCTTGGACCGGGGAGCTGTTTTTT. The V call is TRBV6-1, the J call TRBJ2-2, with 14 nucleotides matching TRBD2. Trimming removed 6 bases from V and 5 bases from J; junction bases left unmatched: 8. CDR1 is MNHNS, CDR2 SASEGT, per germline. The CDR3 runs 17 residues.

This clone has a count of ten or more. The chain is built from TRBV6-5 and TRBJ1-5, with unresolved D. The V end was cut by 2 bases, the J end by 0 bases, with 5 bases between. Germline V gene sequence: CDR1 MNHEY, CDR2 SVGAGI. The CDR3 has 14 amino acids. This CDR3 reads CASSYMASNQPQHF. CDR3 DNA: TGTGCCAGCAGTTACATGGCTAGCAATCAGCCCCAGCATTTT.

In this sample, this clone turned up many times. The chain uses TRBV27 and TRBJ2-5; TRBD2 matches at 7 bases. Unmatched junction bases numbered 6, after V lost 8 bases and J lost 9 bases. Per the germline V gene, CDR1 is MNHEY and CDR2 is SMNVEV (reference sequence). The CDR3 has 11 amino acids. CDR3 residues: CASGRAQAQYF. The CDR3 bases are TGTGCCAGCGGGAGGGCCCAGGCCCAGTACTTC.

At least ten counts were recorded for this clone. The genes are TRBV7-9 and TRBJ2-1, with TRBD2 as a possible D gene (5 bases). Germline values: CDR1 SEHNR, CDR2 FQNEAQ (reference sequence). V lost 5 bases to trimming and J lost 0 bases, with 14 bases between them. CDR3 length equals 16 residues. CDR3 protein: CASSQLGLSSYNEQFF. The CDR3 bases are TGTGCCAGCAGCCAACTAGGCCTAAGCTCCTACAATGAGCAGTTCTTC.

This clone was recorded many times. This chain connects TRBV5-6 to TRBJ2-7; possible D gene TRBD1, 6 bases. The CDR3 extends over 14 amino acids. Germline loops: CDR1 SGHDT, CDR2 YYEEEE. Trimming shortened V by 1 base and J by 4 bases, and 12 bases separated the two germline ends. This CDR3 is CASSLFNRDYEQYF. The CDR3, as DNA: TGTGCCAGCAGCTTGTTTAACAGGGATTACGAGCAGTACTTC.

This clone has a handful of counts. Other DNA sequences within the sample encode an identical CDR3. DNA of the CDR3: TGTGCCAGCAGTTCGGGCCAGACCTATGGCTACACCTTC. This translates into CASSSGQTYGYTF. The chain uses TRBV28 and TRBJ1-2; D ambiguous. This CDR3 has 13 amino acids. Germline values: CDR1 MDHEN, CDR2 SYDVKM. Between the trimmed V and J ends, which lost 4 bases and 4 bases, there was a span of 10 bases.

This clone was picked up many times. The chain combines TRBV2 with TRBJ1-2; 9 bases are shared with TRBD1. V lost 5 bases, J lost 3 bases, and 10 bases stayed unmatched. Germline loops: CDR1 SNHLY, CDR2 FYNNEI. The CDR3 totals 16 residues. The CDR3 sequence is CASSPRGQGFHYGYTF. The CDR3 DNA sequence: TGTGCCAGCAGTCCGCGGGGACAGGGATTTCACTATGGCTACACCTTC.

This chain uses TRBV10-2 with TRBJ1-1; no clear D gene. Germline values: CDR1 WSHSY, CDR2 SAAADI. The CDR3 sequence is 13 residues long. V was shortened by 6 bases and J by 6 bases, with 14 bases between the two germline ends. CDR3 nucleotides: TGCGCCAGCAGGGACCTGAATACCCCTGAAGCTTTCTTT. The encoded protein is CASRDLNTPEAFF.

The sample holds a few counts of this clone. A much larger clone sits a single nucleotide away, making a read error possible. Other DNA sequences in this specimen translate into the identical CDR3. The chain joins TRBV7-9 to TRBJ1-1; weak D call: TRBD1 (6 bases). The germline V and J ends were trimmed by 9 bases and 4 bases, with 15 bases remaining between them. The CDR3 has 13 residues. The germline gives CDR1 SEHNR, CDR2 FQNEAQ (reference sequence). The CDR3 nucleotides are TGTGCCAGTAGACCAACAGGGACCACTGAAGCTTTCTTT. The encoded protein is CASRPTGTTEAFF.

In this sample, this clone turned up many times. The rearrangement links TRBV7-3 to TRBJ1-2, with D tentatively TRBD1 (6 bases). The V end lost 6 bases, the J end lost 2 bases, and 16 bases lay between the germline ends. In germline, CDR1 is SGHTA, CDR2 FQGTGA. The CDR3 totals 15 residues. The CDR3, as DNA: TGTGCCAGCAGACCCCAACGAGGACAGAACTATGGCTACACCTTC. Translation gives CASRPQRGQNYGYTF. Drawing the rest from reference TRBV7-3 and TRBJ1-2, the complete variable domain is GAGVSQTPSNKVTEKGKYVELRCDPISGHTALYWYRQSLGQGPEFLIYFQGTGAADDSGLPNDRFFAVRPEGSVSTLKIQRTERGDSAVYLCASRPQRGQNYGYTFGSGTRLTVV.

The CDR3 here is CASSGVRGPDEGEQFF. DNA for the CDR3: TGTGCCAGCAGCGGCGTCAGGGGGCCGGATGAGGGTGAGCAGTTCTTC. V and J are TRBV9 and TRBJ2-1; TRBD1 matches 8 bases. Unmatched junction bases numbered 14, after V lost 3 bases and J lost 9 bases. There are 16 residues in the CDR3. Germline assignment: CDR1 SGDLS and CDR2 YYNGEE.

This clone was recorded many times. The CDR3 here is CASSDWGGSSYEQYF. In nucleotides, the CDR3 is TGTGCCAGCAGTGATTGGGGCGGGAGTTCCTACGAGCAGTACTTC. The chain carries TRBV6-1 and TRBJ2-7, with TRBD2 identical over 7 bases. The V gene's germline CDR1 is MNHNS and CDR2 SASEGT. The trim removed 3 bases at V and 1 base at J, leaving 6 bases unmatched. There are 15 residues in the CDR3.

In its sample, this clone was seen a few times. This rearrangement joins TRBV7-3 to TRBJ2-1; a weak D match, TRBD2 (6 bases). V lost 2 bases to trimming and J lost 7 bases, with 9 bases between them. Germline loops: CDR1 SGHTA, CDR2 FQGTGA. This CDR3 comprises 13 residues. The chain's CDR3 is CASSLWAGNEQFF. CDR3 DNA sequence: TGTGCCAGCAGCTTATGGGCGGGGAATGAGCAGTTCTTC. The entire variable domain, with the rest obtained from reference TRBV7-3 and TRBJ2-1, is as follows: GAGVSQTPSNKVTEKGKYVELRCDPISGHTALYWYRQSLGQGPEFLIYFQGTGAADDSGLPNDRFFAVRPEGSVSTLKIQRTERGDSAVYLCASSLWAGNEQFFGPGTRLTVL.

Many counts were recorded for this clone. V gene TRBV20-1 combines with J gene TRBJ2-3, with D perhaps TRBD1 (8 bases). The CDR3 is 15 residues long. Trimming stripped 1 base from V and 5 bases from J, with 16 bases between. CDR1 DFQATT and CDR2 SNEGSKA come from the germline V gene (reference sequence). This CDR3 reads CSARADRGGGDTQYF. CDR3 in DNA: TGCAGTGCTAGAGCCGACAGGGGAGGGGGAGATACGCAGTATTTT.

In this sample, this clone turned up a few times. One end of the junction does not line up with germline, which may come from a read error. The gene calls are TRBV6-2 or TRBV6-3 and TRBJ2-3, with 11 bases identical to TRBD1. This CDR3 contains 14 residues. Germline lookup yields CDR1 MNHEY and CDR2 SVGEGT. CDR3 amino acids: CATTGDRGTDTQYF. The CDR3, as DNA: TGCGCCACCACCGGGGACAGGGGGACAGATACGCAGTATTTT.

The chain joins TRBV12-3 or TRBV12-4 to TRBJ1-2; a possible D gene is TRBD1 (6 bases). The CDR3 length is 13 residues. The germline V and J ends were trimmed by 4 bases and 8 bases, with 14 bases remaining between them. The CDR3 is CASSSTGSGGYTF. Written as DNA, the CDR3 is TGTGCCAGCAGTTCAACAGGGTCGGGGGGCTACACCTTC.

This clone was recorded at least ten times. This chain connects TRBV5-1 to TRBJ2-1; no clear D gene. V lost 0 bases, J lost 0 bases, and 10 bases lay in between. The CDR3 is 16 amino acids. Germline CDR1 is SGHRS and CDR2 is YFSETQ. Here the CDR3 reads CASSLELQSSYNEQFF. CDR3 bases: TGCGCCAGCAGCTTGGAGCTTCAGAGCTCCTACAATGAGCAGTTCTTC.

There are many counts of this clone. The CDR3, as DNA: TGTGCCAGCAGTTACTCTGGCACAGGGGATCAGCCCCAGCATTTT. This sequence encodes CASSYSGTGDQPQHF. This chain uses TRBV6-5 with TRBJ1-5; 7 nucleotides agree with TRBD1. The V and J ends lost 0 bases and 5 bases, in that order; junction bases with no gene match: 4. There are 15 residues in the CDR3. Germline V gene data show CDR1 as MNHEY and CDR2 as SVGAGI.

A remark on this clone: At one boundary the junction diverges from the germline segment, which might be a read error. Written as DNA, the CDR3 is TGTGCCTGGAGTGTACACCCAGGTTCTGAAGCTTCCTTT. Its protein is CAWSVHPGSEASF. The rearrangement joins TRBV30 to TRBJ1-1; no reliable D call. The CDR3 covers 13 residues. Per the germline V gene, CDR1 is GTSNPN and CDR2 is SVGIG (reference sequence).